The sequence of this T cell receptor beta chain was determined in a study of cytomegalovirus exposure and HLA in healthy donors. The CDR3 contains 15 residues. Trimming stripped 1 base from V and 4 bases from J, with 9 bases between. Germline V gene lookup returns CDR1 SGHDT and CDR2 YYEEEE. Notes on the study in general: Owing to their indistinguishability, certain V segments, notably TRBV6-2 and TRBV6-3, were excluded. For cytomegalovirus status, the classifier reportedly gave diagnoses with high specificity and sensitivity. A highly shared variant cluster was judged a likely technical artifact.

Both 60 Vbeta primers and 13 Jbeta primers went into the PCR. In the authors' methods: A later analysis counted about 80 million unique TCR beta chains, some 12 million shared. Measured with immunoSEQ multiplex PCR; TCRdb has only the in-frame clones, and not every one. V, J and clone size were drawn from that table, and D and trimming were deduced from the DNA. The sample lists 140,000 or so clones, around 80% occurring once. In the case of this clone: Its antigen remains unknown.

The TCR sequence derives from a female donor in good health and CMV-seronegative. The sequencing sample was made of PBMCs. The chain employs TRBV5-6 and TRBJ1-6, with D uncertain. CDR3 protein: CASSLNGEYNSPLHF. For the CDR3, the DNA is TGTGCCAGCAGCTTGAACGGAGAATATAATTCACCCCTCCACTTT.